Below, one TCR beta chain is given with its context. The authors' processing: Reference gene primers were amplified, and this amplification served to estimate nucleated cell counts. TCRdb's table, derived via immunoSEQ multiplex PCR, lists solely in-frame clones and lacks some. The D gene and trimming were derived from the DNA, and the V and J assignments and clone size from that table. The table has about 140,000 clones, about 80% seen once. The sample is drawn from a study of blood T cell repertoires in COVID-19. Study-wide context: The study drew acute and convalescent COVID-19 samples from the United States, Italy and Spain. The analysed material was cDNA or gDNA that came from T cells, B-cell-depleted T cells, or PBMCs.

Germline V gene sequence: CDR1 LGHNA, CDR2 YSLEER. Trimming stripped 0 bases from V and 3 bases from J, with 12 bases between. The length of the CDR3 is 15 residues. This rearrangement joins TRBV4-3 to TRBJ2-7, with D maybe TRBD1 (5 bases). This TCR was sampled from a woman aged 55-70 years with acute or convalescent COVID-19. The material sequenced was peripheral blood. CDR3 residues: CASSQDYQGNYEQYF. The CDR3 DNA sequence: TGCGCCAGCAGCCAAGACTACCAGGGAAACTACGAGCAGTACTTC.